The 30 T cell receptor beta chains presented below share a single source sample, sequenced in a study of blood T cell repertoires in COVID-19. Sequencing was performed with immunoSEQ multiplex PCR; in TCRdb, only in-frame clones are kept and a portion is missing. This sample has some 200,000 clones, with roughly 90% found just once. Sequences were obtained from PBMCs or T cells enriched from blood (not recorded which). The receptors stem from a woman aged 45-60 years in a cohort exposed to, infected with or recovered from COVID-19 (not recorded which).

The chain combines TRBV28 with TRBJ1-4, with 9 nucleotides matching TRBD1. Germline CDR1 reads MDHEN; CDR2 reads SYDVKM. Trimming removed 8 bases from V and 8 bases from J; junction bases left unmatched: 9. The CDR3 extends over 14 amino acids. CDR3: CASGLGTGIEKLFF. Here the CDR3 DNA reads TGTGCCAGCGGATTGGGGACAGGGATCGAAAAACTGTTTTTT. The entire variable domain, with the rest obtained from reference TRBV28 and TRBJ1-4, is as follows: DVKVTQSSRYLVKRTGEKVFLECVQDMDHENMFWYRQDPGLGLRLIYFSYDVKMKEKGDIPEGYSVSREKKERFSLILESASTNQTSMYLCASGLGTGIEKLFFGSGTQLSVL.

The chain has TRBV11-2 and TRBJ1-1; 10 bases are shared with TRBD1. Germline V CDR1 and CDR2: SGHAT, FQNNGV. The CDR3 sequence is 16 residues long. The J segment lost 0 bases and the V segment lost 3 bases, leaving 4 bases of the junction unmatched. The CDR3 region is CASSLDRGNLNTEAFF. In nucleotides, the CDR3 is TGTGCCAGCAGCTTGGACAGGGGGAACTTGAACACTGAAGCTTTCTTT.

The chain has TRBV30 and TRBJ1-3; 7 bases fit TRBD1. V shed 8 bases, J shed 7 bases, and the junction held 11 bases outside the gene matches. The CDR3 totals 13 residues. CDR1 is GTSNPN and CDR2 is SVGIG in the germline V gene (reference sequence). CDR3 coding DNA: TGTGCCGGGGACAGATCTCTGGATAACACCATATATTTT. Protein sequence: CAGDRSLDNTIYF.

The chain is built from TRBV28 and TRBJ2-4; TRBD1 matches at 10 bases. Germline V lookup: CDR1 MDHEN, CDR2 SYDVKM. V trimming: 3 bases; J trimming: 15 bases; junction bases outside the gene matches: 8. This CDR3 is 13 amino acids long. The CDR3 DNA follows: TGTGCCAGCAGTTTGGGACAGGGGCCTCGGCGGTACTTC. This translates into CASSLGQGPRRYF. The full variable domain, in which reference TRBV28 and TRBJ2-4 provide the parts outside the CDR3, is DVKVTQSSRYLVKRTGEKVFLECVQDMDHENMFWYRQDPGLGLRLIYFSYDVKMKEKGDIPEGYSVSREKKERFSLILESASTNQTSMYLCASSLGQGPRRYFGAGTRLSVL.

The rearrangement links TRBV18 to TRBJ2-7; 8 bases fit TRBD1. Per germline, CDR1 KGHSH and CDR2 LQKENI. Germline trimming cut 5 bases from V and 3 bases from J; bases unmatched to any gene: 3. This CDR3 has 13 amino acids. In DNA form, the CDR3 reads TGTGCCAGCTCAACTGGACAGGGCTACGAGCAGTACTTC. It specifies CASSTGQGYEQYF. The full variable domain, in which reference TRBV18 and TRBJ2-7 provide the parts outside the CDR3, is NAGVMQNPRHLVRRRGQEARLRCSPMKGHSHVYWYRQLPEEGLKFMVYLQKENIIDESGMPKERFSAEFPKEGPSILRIQQVVRGDSAAYFCASSTGQGYEQYFGPGTRLTVT.

The chain links TRBV5-4 to TRBJ1-2, with 8 bases matching TRBD1. The CDR3 is 14 residues long. Germline V gene data show CDR1 as SGHNT and CDR2 as YYREEE (reference sequence). J gave up 4 bases and V 3 bases, and 5 bases lay outside the gene matches. The CDR3 sequence is CASSSQGAVYGYTF. The DNA of the CDR3 is TGTGCCAGCAGCTCCCAGGGGGCGGTCTATGGCTACACCTTC.

V gene TRBV3-1 (or the pseudogene TRBV3-2) combines with J gene TRBJ1-1; a possible D gene is TRBD1 (6 bases). V was pared by 4 bases and J by 5 bases, with 17 bases between. Germline V gives CDR1 LGHDT, CDR2 YNNKEL (reference sequence). This CDR3 region has 15 residues. The CDR3 reads CASSPPAGARTEAFF. The DNA of the CDR3 is TGTGCCAGCAGCCCGCCTGCGGGGGCGCGAACTGAAGCTTTCTTT.

The table lists this clone with a few counts. The chain has TRBV6-5 and TRBJ1-2, with TRBD1 identical over 9 bases. The CDR3 runs to 14 residues. With V trimmed by 5 bases and J by 7 bases, 8 bases remained unmatched. Germline CDR1 reads MNHEY; CDR2 reads SVGAGI. The CDR3 loop reads CASSPGTGTVGYTF. Here the CDR3 DNA reads TGTGCCAGCAGTCCTGGGACAGGGACGGTTGGCTACACCTTC.

The rearrangement uses TRBV19 and TRBJ2-1; no clear D gene. Trimming left V 3 bases short and J 4 bases short, with 10 bases between. Germline CDR1 is LNHDA and CDR2 is SQIVND (reference sequence). The CDR3 length is 14 residues. DNA of the CDR3: TGTGCCAGTAGTATTAAGGCGGTTTACAATGAGCAGTTCTTC. Encoded protein: CASSIKAVYNEQFF.

The rearrangement joins TRBV11-1 to TRBJ1-2; tentatively, D is TRBD1 (6 bases). Trimming removed 5 bases from V and 7 bases from J, with 17 bases in between. CDR3 length: 14 residues. The germline V gene has CDR1 SGHAT and CDR2 FQDESV (reference sequence). This CDR3 reads CASSVNRVSAGYTF. The CDR3 region has the DNA TGTGCCAGCAGCGTCAACAGGGTATCTGCTGGCTACACCTTC.

This sequence joins TRBV4-3 and TRBJ1-3; maybe TRBD1 (6 bases). Trimming stripped 5 bases from V and 0 bases from J, with 11 bases between. The CDR3 spans 15 residues. From germline, CDR1 is LGHNA and CDR2 YSLEER. This CDR3 is CASSWTVNSGNTIYF. Here the CDR3 DNA reads TGCGCCAGCAGCTGGACAGTTAACTCTGGAAACACCATATATTTT.

This clone was observed a few times. Other DNA sequences in this specimen translate into the identical CDR3. This rearrangement joins TRBV29-1 to TRBJ2-2, with 7 positions matching TRBD2. Germline CDR1 reads SQVTM; CDR2 reads ANQGSEA. This CDR3 has 13 amino acids. Losses at the gene ends were 5 bases for V and 5 bases for J; bases not matched to a gene: 5. Here the CDR3 DNA reads TGCAGCGTTAGGAGGGGAGGGACCGGGGAGCTGTTTTTT. Translating it yields CSVRRGGTGELFF.

A few counts support this clone. This sample also contains other DNA sequences that code for the same CDR3. The CDR3 DNA sequence: TGTGCCAGCAGCTTACCTCGAGGCTATGGCTACACCTTC. Its translation: CASSLPRGYGYTF. The rearrangement links TRBV7-9 to TRBJ1-2; D not resolved. Germline CDR1 reads SEHNR; CDR2 reads FQNEAQ (reference sequence). Trimming pared 2 bases from V and 4 bases from J, leaving 8 bases between. The CDR3 extends over 13 amino acids.

This clone was seen only once. The V and J genes are TRBV6-1 and TRBJ1-4; D remains unclear. The V gene lost 1 base and the J gene lost 4 bases, with 10 bases spanning the gap. Germline V gives CDR1 MNHNS, CDR2 SASEGT. There are 15 residues in the CDR3. CDR3 sequence (DNA): TGTGCCAGCAGTGAAGTGGCATCCCGTAATGAAAAACTGTTTTTT. It encodes CASSEVASRNEKLFF.

The V call is TRBV4-2, the J call TRBJ1-2, with D uncertain. The CDR3 covers 15 residues. The V end was cut by 0 bases, the J end by 3 bases, with 11 bases between. The germline CDR1 and CDR2 sequences are LGHNA and YNFKEQ. The CDR3 sequence is CASSQDRNGDYGYTF. CDR3 bases: TGTGCCAGCAGCCAAGATCGTAACGGGGACTATGGCTACACCTTC.

This clone was counted a few times. V and J are TRBV30 and TRBJ2-2; D unclear. V gave up 0 bases and J gave up 7 bases, with 6 bases separating them. CDR1 GTSNPN and CDR2 SVGIG come from the germline V gene (reference sequence). The CDR3 has 12 amino acids. The CDR3 DNA is TGTGCCTGGAGTGTACATAACGGGGAGCTGTTTTTT. Its protein is CAWSVHNGELFF.

The genes are TRBV11-2 and TRBJ2-7, with D possibly matching TRBD1 (5 bases). Trimming took 2 bases from V and 7 from J, leaving 21 bases between them. The V gene's germline CDR1 is SGHAT and CDR2 FQNNGV. The CDR3 has 16 residues. In DNA form, the CDR3 reads TGTGCCAGCAGCTTATTTGCGACAGAAGTTAGGGTGGAGCAGTACTTC. Encoded protein: CASSLFATEVRVEQYF.

This chain uses TRBV4-2 with TRBJ2-7, with 9 bases fitting TRBD1. Germline V lookup: CDR1 LGHNA, CDR2 YNFKEQ. CDR3 size: 15 residues. V gave up 0 bases and J gave up 3 bases; unmatched junction bases: 3. In DNA form, the CDR3 reads TGTGCCAGCAGCCAAGATGACAGGGGGGACTACGAGCAGTACTTC. Its protein product is CASSQDDRGDYEQYF.

The chain has TRBV4-2 and TRBJ2-5; no firm D call. The CDR3 runs 13 residues. Germline loops: CDR1 LGHNA, CDR2 YNFKEQ. Trimming removed 4 bases from V and 4 bases from J, with 10 bases in between. The CDR3 nucleotides read TGTGCCAGCAGCCGCCGAGCTGGAGAGACCCAGTACTTC. It yields the protein CASSRRAGETQYF.

The chain combines TRBV4-2 with TRBJ2-7; D uncertain. Trimming shortened V by 0 bases and J by 0 bases, and 12 bases separated the two germline ends. Germline lookup yields CDR1 LGHNA and CDR2 YNFKEQ. This CDR3 is 16 amino acids long. The chain's CDR3 is CASSQDLSEPSYEQYF. DNA of the CDR3: TGTGCCAGCAGCCAAGATCTGTCAGAACCCTCCTACGAGCAGTACTTC.

This clone was seen only once. V and J are TRBV11-2 and TRBJ2-7, with 8 bases matching TRBD2. CDR1 SGHAT and CDR2 FQNNGV come from the germline V gene. The CDR3 consists of 17 residues. Germline trimming cut 4 bases from V and 0 bases from J; bases unmatched to any gene: 11. CDR3 sequence: CASSYGLAGPPSYEQYF. CDR3 DNA: TGTGCCAGCAGCTACGGACTAGCAGGGCCTCCCTCCTACGAGCAGTACTTC.

V and J are TRBV4-1 and TRBJ2-1; 8 bases align to TRBD1. The CDR3 length is 17 residues. Germline CDR1 MGHRA, CDR2 YSYEKL. After removal of 0 bases from V and 4 bases from J, the junction contained 8 bases not matched to a gene. CDR3 nucleotide sequence: TGCGCCAGCAGCCAAGAAGGCAGGGGGCTATCGTACAATGAGCAGTTCTTC. This encodes CASSQEGRGLSYNEQFF.

The chain uses TRBV9 and TRBJ2-3; 8 positions match TRBD1. CDR1 and CDR2 from the germline V gene are SGDLS and YYNGEE. Trimming took 4 bases from V and 10 from J; bases not matched to a gene: 14. CDR3 length: 15 amino acids. The CDR3, as DNA: TGTGCCAGCAGCCTACCCCCGGCCCAGGGGGCCCCGCAGTATTTT. It codes for CASSLPPAQGAPQYF.

The rearrangement links TRBV19 to TRBJ1-1; TRBD1 aligns across 8 bases. Germline CDR1 reads LNHDA; CDR2 reads SQIVND (reference sequence). Unmatched junction bases numbered 6, after V lost 6 bases and J lost 6 bases. This CDR3 spans 13 amino acids. The CDR3 coding sequence is TGTGCCAGTAGGGACAGGGCTGGGGCTGAAGCTTTCTTT. This gives the protein CASRDRAGAEAFF. Full variable domain (remainder filled in from reference TRBV19 and TRBJ1-1): DGGITQSPKYLFRKEGQNVTLSCEQNLNHDAMYWYRQDPGQGLRLIYYSQIVNDFQKGDIAEGYSVSREKKESFPLTVTSAQKNPTAFYLCASRDRAGAEAFFGQGTRLTVV.

V usage is TRBV7-8 and J usage is TRBJ1-5; D is unclear. The V end was cut by 3 bases, the J end by 5 bases, with 5 bases between. CDR1 and CDR2 (germline): SGHVS, FQNEAQ. This CDR3 comprises 12 residues. In DNA form, the CDR3 reads TGTGCCAGCAGCTTTCCGTATCAGCCCCAGCATTTT. It encodes CASSFPYQPQHF.

This chain connects TRBV19 to TRBJ1-1; a possible D gene is TRBD1 (6 bases). The CDR3 is 13 amino acids. Trimming pared 6 bases from V and 5 bases from J, leaving 13 bases between. Germline CDR1 and CDR2: LNHDA and SQIVND (reference sequence). CDR3 region: CASSPTGSTEAFF. CDR3 in DNA: TGTGCCAGTAGCCCGACAGGATCTACTGAAGCTTTCTTT.

The rearrangement links TRBV3-1 (or the pseudogene TRBV3-2) to TRBJ1-6; D may be TRBD1 (5 bases). The ends were cut back, 5 bases at V and 7 bases at J, with 18 bases in the middle. Germline V CDR1 and CDR2: LGHDT, YNNKEL (reference sequence). The CDR3 totals 16 residues. DNA of the CDR3: TGTGCCAGCAGCTCCGCCAGTTGGGGCGGCAATTCACCCCTCCACTTT. This codes for CASSSASWGGNSPLHF.

The gene calls are TRBV6-2 or TRBV6-3 and TRBJ1-5; D is unclear. Germline assignment: CDR1 MNHEY and CDR2 SVGEGT. This CDR3 is built from 17 residues. V was clipped by 5 bases and J by 2 bases, with 19 bases between them. The CDR3: CASSLNSGGIGNQPQHF. CDR3 sequence (DNA): TGTGCCAGCAGTCTAAATTCGGGCGGGATCGGCAATCAGCCCCAGCATTTT.

This chain joins TRBV6-5 and TRBJ2-1; D may be TRBD1 (6 bases). Trimming pared 10 bases from V and 5 bases from J, leaving 12 bases between. Germline-derived CDR1 and CDR2 are MNHEY and SVGAGI. The CDR3 length is 12 residues. CDR3 in DNA: TGTGCCACCAAGGACAGAGACAATGAGCAGTTCTTC. Translated: CATKDRDNEQFF.

The CDR3 sequence: CASSLLFRGTQNYGYTF. The CDR3 DNA follows: TGTGCCAGCAGTTTACTTTTCCGAGGGACACAAAACTATGGCTACACCTTC. The rearrangement links TRBV27 to TRBJ1-2; possibly TRBD1 for D (6 bases). Germline V CDR1 and CDR2: MNHEY, SMNVEV (reference sequence). V lost 2 bases to trimming and J lost 2 bases, with 18 bases between them. The CDR3 is 17 residues long.